A single sample gave rise to the 27 T cell receptor beta chains below, sequenced in a study of cytomegalovirus exposure and HLA in healthy donors. PCR was performed using 60 Vbeta and 13 Jbeta primers. The data were produced by immunoSEQ multiplex PCR, yet TCRdb's version contains in-frame clones alone and is incomplete. The sample has 100,000 to 150,000 clones; more than 75% are singletons. Source material: PBMCs. These receptors all stem from a man aged 18 to 29 in good health and CMV-seronegative.

This clone showed up just a few times. This sequence joins TRBV19 and TRBJ1-5; 7 nucleotides agree with TRBD1. CDR3 length: 14 residues. Looked up from germline, CDR1 is LNHDA and CDR2 is SQIVND (reference sequence). The V and J ends lost 3 bases and 7 bases, in that order; junction bases with no gene match: 6. This CDR3 reads CASSMKGAVQPQHF. CDR3 in DNA: TGTGCCAGTAGTATGAAGGGGGCAGTCCAGCCCCAGCATTTT. Complete variable domain (other parts from reference TRBV19 and TRBJ1-5): DGGITQSPKYLFRKEGQNVTLSCEQNLNHDAMYWYRQDPGQGLRLIYYSQIVNDFQKGDIAEGYSVSREKKESFPLTVTSAQKNPTAFYLCASSMKGAVQPQHFGDGTRLSIL.

The gene calls are TRBV29-1 and TRBJ2-3, with 14 bases that match TRBD2. The CDR3 extends over 16 amino acids. The germline V gene has CDR1 SQVTM and CDR2 ANQGSEA. With 4 bases clipped from V and 1 base from J, the junction kept 4 bases outside the gene matches. This CDR3 reads CSVGGTSGGRTDTQYF. The CDR3 DNA reads TGCAGCGTTGGAGGGACTAGCGGGGGCCGCACAGATACGCAGTATTTT.

The gene calls are TRBV7-9 and TRBJ2-3, with TRBD2 as a possible D gene (5 bases). The CDR3 contains 14 residues. CDR1 and CDR2 from the germline V gene are SEHNR and FQNEAQ (reference sequence). V dropped 5 bases and J dropped 0 bases, with 9 bases sitting between them. CDR3 sequence reads: CASSDSVSTDTQYF. CDR3 nucleotides: TGTGCCAGCAGCGATAGCGTGAGCACAGATACGCAGTATTTT.

The rearrangement uses TRBV5-4 and TRBJ1-1, with D perhaps matching TRBD1 (6 bases). V lost 4 bases and J lost 5, with 12 bases in between. Germline values: CDR1 SGHNT, CDR2 YYREEE (reference sequence). The CDR3 length is 13 residues. This chain's CDR3 is CASSGGGWTEAFF. CDR3 DNA: TGTGCCAGCAGCGGGGGGGGCTGGACTGAAGCTTTCTTT.

The V call is TRBV5-5, the J call TRBJ1-6, with a weak D call TRBD1 (6 bases). The germline V and J ends were trimmed by 2 bases and 7 bases, with 10 bases remaining between them. The length of the CDR3 is 14 residues. Germline V gives CDR1 SGHKS, CDR2 YYEKEE (reference sequence). CDR3 loop: CASSFPGTNSPLHF. The CDR3 nucleotides read TGTGCCAGCAGCTTTCCGGGGACAAATTCACCCCTCCACTTT.

The chain carries TRBV7-9 and TRBJ1-3, with unresolved D. Trimming shortened V by 5 bases and J by 6 bases, and 17 bases separated the two germline ends. The CDR3 is 15 amino acids. The germline CDR1 and CDR2 sequences are SEHNR and FQNEAQ (reference sequence). The CDR3 loop is CASSHFREEANTIYF. The CDR3 bases are TGTGCCAGCAGCCATTTCCGGGAGGAGGCAAACACCATATATTTT.

The V gene is TRBV7-2, the J gene TRBJ2-3, with D maybe TRBD1 (5 bases). Trimming pared 1 base from V and 5 bases from J, leaving 10 bases between. Germline CDR1 and CDR2: SGHTA and FQGNSA. This CDR3 region has 14 residues. CDR3 nucleotide sequence: TGTGCCAGCAGCTTAGGGGCCCAGGGAGATACGCAGTATTTT. As protein: CASSLGAQGDTQYF.

The chain employs TRBV5-6 and TRBJ2-3; 8 bases match TRBD2. The trim removed 0 bases at V and 5 bases at J, leaving 11 bases unmatched. Germline V gives CDR1 SGHDT, CDR2 YYEEEE. The CDR3 loop spans 17 amino acids. CDR3 sequence (DNA): TGTGCCAGCAGCTTGGTGGGCAGCGGGGGCTTCAAAGATACGCAGTATTTT. It specifies CASSLVGSGGFKDTQYF.

The chain couples TRBV19 to TRBJ1-5; 10 bases match TRBD1. Germline loops: CDR1 LNHDA, CDR2 SQIVND (reference sequence). Trimming cost V 4 bases and J 4 bases; bases outside gene matches: 4. This CDR3 has 15 residues. The CDR3 region has the DNA TGTGCCAGTAGTACCCGGACAGGGGGAAATCAGCCCCAGCATTTT. This encodes CASSTRTGGNQPQHF.

The chain uses TRBV6-1 and TRBJ2-5, with TRBD2 matching 7 bases. The trim removed 5 bases at V and 5 bases at J, leaving 5 bases unmatched. The CDR3 totals 13 residues. CDR1 is MNHNS and CDR2 is SASEGT in the germline V gene. The CDR3 DNA follows: TGTGCCAGCAGTAACAGCGGGGCGGAGACCCAGTACTTC. Translated: CASSNSGAETQYF.

This chain links TRBV7-8 with TRBJ2-7, with D possibly matching TRBD1 (6 bases). Germline CDR1 is SGHVS and CDR2 is FQNEAQ. The CDR3 extends over 15 amino acids. V lost 4 bases, J lost 3 bases, and 16 bases lay in between. In nucleotides, the CDR3 is TGTGCCAGCAGCTCGATACAGGGCCTTGACTACGAGCAGTACTTC. Protein: CASSSIQGLDYEQYF.

This chain joins TRBV4-1 and TRBJ1-2; D might be TRBD1 (5 bases). There are 16 residues in the CDR3. Germline assignment: CDR1 MGHRA and CDR2 YSYEKL. V was cut by 1 base and J by 0 bases, with 12 bases left in between. Written as DNA, the CDR3 is TGCGCCAGCAGCCAAGGCCCGGACATCTCTAACTATGGCTACACCTTC. This translates into CASSQGPDISNYGYTF.

This chain joins TRBV2 and TRBJ2-7, with 7 bases matching TRBD1. From germline, CDR1 is SNHLY and CDR2 FYNNEI. The CDR3 loop spans 15 amino acids. V lost 5 bases, J lost 0 bases, and 7 bases stayed unmatched. Here the CDR3 reads CASSRTGASSYEQYF. DNA of the CDR3: TGTGCCAGCAGTCGTACAGGGGCCAGCTCCTACGAGCAGTACTTC.

The chain carries TRBV2 and TRBJ2-5; the match to TRBD2 covers 10 bases. V trimming: 6 bases; J trimming: 2 bases; junction bases outside the gene matches: 6. Germline CDR1 and CDR2: SNHLY and FYNNEI. This CDR3 is built from 15 residues. The CDR3 DNA follows: TGTGCCAGCAGGGCTAGCGGGGGATATCAAGAGACCCAGTACTTC. Its protein product is CASRASGGYQETQYF.

The J gene is TRBJ1-1, the V gene TRBV5-6, with TRBD1 as a possible D gene (6 bases). Trimming took 0 bases from V and 0 from J, leaving 12 bases between them. The germline gives CDR1 SGHDT, CDR2 YYEEEE. The CDR3 totals 16 residues. The CDR3 region has the DNA TGTGCCAGCAGCTTGGGGGCAGGGGACATGAACACTGAAGCTTTCTTT. Translated: CASSLGAGDMNTEAFF.

This clone was counted a single time. V is TRBV5-6 and J is TRBJ2-5, with D possibly matching TRBD2 (6 bases). The J call may be mistaken, given a closer DNA end match to TRBJ2-7. The CDR3 loop spans 13 amino acids. CDR1 is SGHDT and CDR2 is YYEEEE in the germline V gene. CDR3 bases: TGTGCCAGCCGCCGGAGGGGAACCTACGAGCAGTACTTC. Translated: CASRRRGTYEQYF.

The V call is TRBV6-6, the J call TRBJ2-7; 9 bases map to TRBD1. The CDR3 has 14 residues. The germline gives CDR1 MNHNY, CDR2 SVGAGI (reference sequence). The J segment lost 2 bases and the V segment lost 6 bases, leaving 5 bases of the junction unmatched. CDR3 in amino acids: CASSSGQGPYEQYF. The CDR3 bases are TGTGCCAGCAGCTCGGGACAGGGCCCCTACGAGCAGTACTTC.

This chain uses TRBV19 with TRBJ2-7, with D maybe TRBD1 (5 bases). Germline V gives CDR1 LNHDA, CDR2 SQIVND (reference sequence). Deletions cut 7 bases from V and 4 bases from J, with 11 bases between. CDR3 length: 12 residues. The CDR3 region is CASTDSRYEQYF. The CDR3 bases are TGTGCCAGTACCGACAGTCGGTACGAGCAGTACTTC.

J is TRBJ1-1 and V is TRBV18, with D perhaps TRBD1 (6 bases). Germline V gene data show CDR1 as KGHSH and CDR2 as LQKENI. Between the trimmed V and J ends, which lost 5 bases and 4 bases, there was a span of 14 bases. CDR3 length equals 14 residues. The CDR3 coding sequence is TGTGCCAGCTCATTGAGGCAGGGGAGCACTGAAGCTTTCTTT. This codes for CASSLRQGSTEAFF.

The rearrangement uses TRBV28 and TRBJ2-7, with 7 nucleotides matching TRBD1. The CDR3 extends over 17 amino acids. CDR1 and CDR2 (germline): MDHEN, SYDVKM. After removal of 4 bases from V and 4 bases from J, the junction contained 16 bases not matched to a gene. In DNA, the CDR3 is TGTGCCAGCAGTTCCGTTACCGGGACAGAGTTTCCTTACGAGCAGTACTTC. Its translation is CASSSVTGTEFPYEQYF.

V gene TRBV15 combines with J gene TRBJ2-5; maybe TRBD1 (5 bases). The CDR3 consists of 14 residues. The germline V gene encodes CDR1 LNHNV and CDR2 YYDKDF (reference sequence). V lost 6 bases, J lost 1 base, and 12 bases lay in between. The CDR3 nucleotides are TGTGCCACCAGGGCCAGGGCCTTCCAAGAGACCCAGTACTTC. Residues: CATRARAFQETQYF.

This chain connects TRBV6-1 to TRBJ2-7; possibly TRBD2 for D (7 bases). Trimming pared 3 bases from V and 5 bases from J, leaving 17 bases between. Germline lookup yields CDR1 MNHNS and CDR2 SASEGT. This CDR3 has 15 amino acids. CDR3 in amino acids: CASSDGGGGADEQYF. CDR3 DNA: TGTGCCAGCAGTGATGGGGGAGGGGGGGCCGACGAGCAGTACTTC.

J is TRBJ1-1 and V is TRBV9; no clear D gene. This CDR3 has 13 amino acids. The V end was cut by 0 bases, the J end by 1 base, with 4 bases between. The germline V gene has CDR1 SGDLS and CDR2 YYNGEE. The CDR3 protein is CASSVAWNTEAFF. The DNA for the CDR3 is TGTGCCAGCAGCGTAGCTTGGAACACTGAAGCTTTCTTT. The full variable domain, its missing parts supplied by reference TRBV9 and TRBJ1-1, is DSGVTQTPKHLITATGQRVTLRCSPRSGDLSVYWYQQSLDQGLQFLIQYYNGEERAKGNILERFSAQQFPDLHSELNLSSLELGDSALYFCASSVAWNTEAFFGQGTRLTVV.

The V gene is TRBV6-6, the J gene TRBJ2-1; 11 bases align to TRBD1. The V segment lost 6 bases and the J segment 2 bases; nucleotides outside the gene matches: 3. Looked up from germline, CDR1 is MNHNY and CDR2 is SVGAGI (reference sequence). This CDR3 has 15 residues. The chain's CDR3 is CASSQGQGAYNEQFF. DNA of the CDR3: TGTGCCAGCAGCCAGGGACAGGGGGCCTACAATGAGCAGTTCTTC.

The V and J genes are TRBV5-1 and TRBJ1-4, with 9 bases fitting TRBD1. This CDR3 has 20 residues. After removal of 4 bases from V and 4 bases from J, the junction contained 20 bases not matched to a gene. Germline V lookup: CDR1 SGHRS, CDR2 YFSETQ. The CDR3 coding sequence is TGCGCCAGCAGCCGAGGTCCCGGGACAGGGCTAGGGTCTCTTAATGAAAAACTGTTTTTT. Protein: CASSRGPGTGLGSLNEKLFF.

The CDR3 nucleotides are TGTGCCACCAGCAGAGATGGGACAGGGGATCGCTATGGCTACACCTTC. Translated: CATSRDGTGDRYGYTF. The J gene is TRBJ1-2, the V gene TRBV15, with 10 nucleotides matching TRBD1. In germline, CDR1 is LNHNV, CDR2 YYDKDF (reference sequence). The CDR3 sequence is 16 residues long. V trimming: 0 bases; J trimming: 4 bases; junction bases outside the gene matches: 5. Combining the CDR3 with reference TRBV15 and TRBJ1-2 gives the whole variable domain DAMVIQNPRYQVTQFGKPVTLSCSQTLNHNVMYWYQQKSSQAPKLLFHYYDKDFNNEADTPDNFQSRRPNTSFCFLDIRSPGLGDTAMYLCATSRDGTGDRYGYTFGSGTRLTVV.

The rearrangement joins TRBV19 to TRBJ1-5, with D maybe TRBD1 (5 bases). The germline gives CDR1 LNHDA, CDR2 SQIVND (reference sequence). V lost 4 bases and J lost 2, with 12 bases in between. The CDR3 runs to 15 residues. CDR3 residues: CASSTSGGGNQPQHF. The CDR3, as DNA: TGTGCCAGTAGTACCTCCGGGGGTGGCAATCAGCCCCAGCATTTT.